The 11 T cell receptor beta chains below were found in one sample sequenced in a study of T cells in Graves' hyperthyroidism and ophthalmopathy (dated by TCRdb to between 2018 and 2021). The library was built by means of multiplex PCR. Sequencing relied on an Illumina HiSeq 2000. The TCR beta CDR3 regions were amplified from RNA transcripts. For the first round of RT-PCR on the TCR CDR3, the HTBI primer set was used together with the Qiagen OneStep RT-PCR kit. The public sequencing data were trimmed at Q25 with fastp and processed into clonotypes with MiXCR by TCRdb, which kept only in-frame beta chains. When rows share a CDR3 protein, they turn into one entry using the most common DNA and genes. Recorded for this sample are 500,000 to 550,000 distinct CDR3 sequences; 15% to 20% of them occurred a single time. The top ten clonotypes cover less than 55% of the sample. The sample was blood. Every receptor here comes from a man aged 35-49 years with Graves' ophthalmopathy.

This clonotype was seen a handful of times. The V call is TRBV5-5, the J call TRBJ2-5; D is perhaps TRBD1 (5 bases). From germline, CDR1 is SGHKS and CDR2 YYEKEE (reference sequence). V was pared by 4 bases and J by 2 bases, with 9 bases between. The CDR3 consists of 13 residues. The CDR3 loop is CASSPQVQETQYF. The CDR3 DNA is TGTGCCAGCAGCCCACAGGTACAAGAGACCCAGTACTTC.

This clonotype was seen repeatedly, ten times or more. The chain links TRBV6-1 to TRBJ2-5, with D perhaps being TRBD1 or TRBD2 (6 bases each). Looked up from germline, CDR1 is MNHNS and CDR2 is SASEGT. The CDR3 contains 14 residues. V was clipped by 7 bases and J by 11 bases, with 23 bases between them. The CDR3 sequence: CASNPYDGQGGQYF. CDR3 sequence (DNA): TGTGCCAGCAACCCCTACGACGGCCAAGGGGGGCAGTACTTC.

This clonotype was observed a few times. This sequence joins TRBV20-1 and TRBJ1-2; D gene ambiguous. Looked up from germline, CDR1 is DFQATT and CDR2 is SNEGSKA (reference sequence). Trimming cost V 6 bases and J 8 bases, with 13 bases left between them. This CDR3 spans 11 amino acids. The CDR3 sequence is CSAEHSSGYTF. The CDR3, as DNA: TGCAGTGCGGAACACAGTAGCGGCTACACCTTC.

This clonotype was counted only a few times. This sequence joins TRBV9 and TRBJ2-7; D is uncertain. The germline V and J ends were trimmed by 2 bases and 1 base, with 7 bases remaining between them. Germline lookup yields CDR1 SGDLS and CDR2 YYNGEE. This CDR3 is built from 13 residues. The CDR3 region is CASSVRESYEQYF. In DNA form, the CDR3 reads TGTGCCAGCAGCGTGAGAGAGTCCTACGAGCAGTACTTC. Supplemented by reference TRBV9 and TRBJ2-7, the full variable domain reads DSGVTQTPKHLITATGQRVTLRCSPRSGDLSVYWYQQSLDQGLQFLIQYYNGEERAKGNILERFSAQQFPDLHSELNLSSLELGDSALYFCASSVRESYEQYFGPGTRLTVT.

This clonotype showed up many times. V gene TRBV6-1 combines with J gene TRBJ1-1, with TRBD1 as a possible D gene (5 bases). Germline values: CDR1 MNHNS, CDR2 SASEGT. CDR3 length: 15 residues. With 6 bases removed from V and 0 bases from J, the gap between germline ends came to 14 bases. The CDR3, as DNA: TGTGCCAGCAGACGCGTGGGGGGGATGAACACTGAAGCTTTCTTT. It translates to CASRRVGGMNTEAFF.

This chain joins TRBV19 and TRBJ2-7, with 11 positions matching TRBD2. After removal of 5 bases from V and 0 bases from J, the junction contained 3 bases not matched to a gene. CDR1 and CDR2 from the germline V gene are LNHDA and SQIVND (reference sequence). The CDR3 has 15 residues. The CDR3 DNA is TGTGCCAGTAGTGCGGGACTAGCGGTCTCCTACGAGCAGTACTTC. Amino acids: CASSAGLAVSYEQYF.

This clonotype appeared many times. CDR3 residues: CASSQVQRGHETQYF. CDR3 DNA sequence: TGTGCCAGCAGTCAAGTACAGCGGGGGCATGAGACCCAGTACTTC. The chain employs TRBV11-2 and TRBJ2-5, with 8 bases fitting TRBD2. This CDR3 contains 15 residues. Germline lookup yields CDR1 SGHAT and CDR2 FQNNGV. V lost 6 bases to trimming and J lost 5 bases; unmatched junction nucleotides: 11.

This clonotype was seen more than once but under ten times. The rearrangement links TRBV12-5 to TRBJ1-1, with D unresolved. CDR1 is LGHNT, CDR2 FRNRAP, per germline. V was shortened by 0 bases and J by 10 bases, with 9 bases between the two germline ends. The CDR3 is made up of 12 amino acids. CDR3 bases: TGTGCTAGTGGTTTGGTAGGGAGTTTAGCTTTCTTT. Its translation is CASGLVGSLAFF.

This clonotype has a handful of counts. DNA for the CDR3: TGTGCCAGCAGTTTAGAAGCAGGAATCTCTGGGGCCAACGTCCTGACTTTC. Translated: CASSLEAGISGANVLTF. V gene TRBV12-3 or TRBV12-4 combines with J gene TRBJ2-6, with D hard to call. The V end was cut by 1 base, the J end by 0 bases, with 10 bases between. The CDR3 length is 17 residues.

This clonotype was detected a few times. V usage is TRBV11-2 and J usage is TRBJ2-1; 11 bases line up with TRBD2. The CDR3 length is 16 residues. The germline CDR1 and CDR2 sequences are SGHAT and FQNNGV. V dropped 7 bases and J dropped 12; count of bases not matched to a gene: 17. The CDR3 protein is CASTPRELAGVMGQFF. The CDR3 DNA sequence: TGTGCCAGCACCCCACGGGAACTAGCGGGAGTAATGGGGCAGTTCTTC. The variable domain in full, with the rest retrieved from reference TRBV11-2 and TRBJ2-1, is EAGVAQSPRYKIIEKRQSVAFWCNPISGHATLYWYQQILGQGPKLLIQFQNNGVVDDSQLPKDRFSAERLKGVDSTLKIQPAKLEDSAVYLCASTPRELAGVMGQFFGPGTRLTVL.

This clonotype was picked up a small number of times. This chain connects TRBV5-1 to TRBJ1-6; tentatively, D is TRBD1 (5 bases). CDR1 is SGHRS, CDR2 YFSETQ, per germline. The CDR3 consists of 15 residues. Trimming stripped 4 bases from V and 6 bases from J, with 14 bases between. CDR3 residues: CASSRDSESNSPLHF. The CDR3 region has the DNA TGCGCCAGCAGCCGGGACTCCGAAAGTAATTCACCCCTCCACTTT.